This entry describes one T cell receptor (beta chain). The antigen remains unidentified. The data belong to a study of shared clonotypes between healthy human individuals. Produced via immunoSEQ multiplex PCR; TCRdb's table is partial and in-frame only. This table has fewer than 500,000 clones, over 60% appearing once. Study results and limitations: Limitation of the genetic and exposure-history diversity represented came from the few donors.

The CDR3 length is 12 residues. The germline CDR1 and CDR2 sequences are WSHSY and SAAADI. Trimming cost V 8 bases and J 5 bases; bases outside gene matches: 3. Material: PBMCs. The gene calls are TRBV10-2 and TRBJ1-1, with 9 bases aligning to TRBD1. This receptor was identified in a middle-aged woman in good health. Some clones in this sample may be carry-over from other donors' samples. CDR3 DNA sequence: TGCGCCAGCGGGACAGGGAGAACTGAAGCTTTCTTT. This gives the protein CASGTGRTEAFF.